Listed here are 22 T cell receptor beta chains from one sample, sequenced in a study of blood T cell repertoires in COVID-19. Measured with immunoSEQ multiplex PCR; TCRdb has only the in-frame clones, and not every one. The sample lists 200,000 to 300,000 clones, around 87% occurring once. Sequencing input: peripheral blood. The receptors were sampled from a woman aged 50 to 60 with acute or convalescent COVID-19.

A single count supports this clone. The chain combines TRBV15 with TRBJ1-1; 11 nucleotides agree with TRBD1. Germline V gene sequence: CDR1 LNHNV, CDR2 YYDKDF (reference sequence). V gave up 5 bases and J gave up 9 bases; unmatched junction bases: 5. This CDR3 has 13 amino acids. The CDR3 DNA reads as TGTGCCACCAGCGAGGACAGGGGGCTTCAAGCTTTCTTT. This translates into CATSEDRGLQAFF.

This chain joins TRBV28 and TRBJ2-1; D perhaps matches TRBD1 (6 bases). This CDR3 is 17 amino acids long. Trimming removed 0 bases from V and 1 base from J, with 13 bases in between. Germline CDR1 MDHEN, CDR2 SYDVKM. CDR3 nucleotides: TGTGCCAGCAGTTTATGGGGGGCCGGAGTTTCCTACAATGAGCAGTTCTTC. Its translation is CASSLWGAGVSYNEQFF.

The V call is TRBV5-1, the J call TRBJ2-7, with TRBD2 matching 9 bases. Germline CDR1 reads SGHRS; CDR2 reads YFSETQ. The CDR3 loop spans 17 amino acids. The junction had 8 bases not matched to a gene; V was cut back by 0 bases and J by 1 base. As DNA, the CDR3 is TGCGCCAGCAGCTTGGGGGGACATAGCGGGAGTTCCTACGAGCAGTACTTC. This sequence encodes CASSLGGHSGSSYEQYF.

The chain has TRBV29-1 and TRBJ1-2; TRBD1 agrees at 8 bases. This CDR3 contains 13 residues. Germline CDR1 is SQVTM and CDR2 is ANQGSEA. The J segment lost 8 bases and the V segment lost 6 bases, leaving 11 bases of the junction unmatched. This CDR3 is CSVRRTGREGYTF. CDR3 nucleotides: TGCAGCGTGCGGAGGACAGGGCGGGAAGGCTACACCTTC.

Here the CDR3 DNA reads TGCGCCAGCAGCTTAGACAGAACCGGGGAGCTGTTTTTT. It translates to CASSLDRTGELFF. The chain has TRBV5-1 and TRBJ2-2, with D possibly matching TRBD1 (5 bases). The CDR3 covers 13 residues. In germline, CDR1 is SGHRS, CDR2 YFSETQ. The V and J ends lost 2 bases and 5 bases respectively, with 7 bases between them.

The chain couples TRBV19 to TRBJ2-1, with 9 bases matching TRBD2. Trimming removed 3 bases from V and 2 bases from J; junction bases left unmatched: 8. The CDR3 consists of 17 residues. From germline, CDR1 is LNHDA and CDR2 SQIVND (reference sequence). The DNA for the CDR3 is TGTGCCAGTAGTATTAGCTTTGGGACTAGCCCCTACAATGAGCAGTTCTTC. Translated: CASSISFGTSPYNEQFF.

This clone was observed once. The CDR3: CASSLDLWLSNQPQHF. CDR3 bases: TGTGCCAGCAGCTTAGATCTCTGGCTTAGCAATCAGCCCCAGCATTTT. V is TRBV11-2 and J is TRBJ1-5; no clear D gene. Looked up from germline, CDR1 is SGHAT and CDR2 is FQNNGV. V was trimmed by 0 bases and J by 0 bases, leaving 9 bases between them. This CDR3 comprises 16 residues.

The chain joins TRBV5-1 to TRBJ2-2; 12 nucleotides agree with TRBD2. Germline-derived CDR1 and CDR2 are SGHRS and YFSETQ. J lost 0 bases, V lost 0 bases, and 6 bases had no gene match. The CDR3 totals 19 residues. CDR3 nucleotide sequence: TGCGCCAGCAGCTTGGCCTACACTAGCGGGAGGTCGAACACCGGGGAGCTGTTTTTT. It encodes CASSLAYTSGRSNTGELFF.

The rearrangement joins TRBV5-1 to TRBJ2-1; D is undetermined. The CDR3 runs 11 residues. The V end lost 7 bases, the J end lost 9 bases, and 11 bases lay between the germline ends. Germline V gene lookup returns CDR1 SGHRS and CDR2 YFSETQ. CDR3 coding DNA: TGCGCCAGCTCCCAATACGGTGAGCAGTTCTTC. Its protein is CASSQYGEQFF.

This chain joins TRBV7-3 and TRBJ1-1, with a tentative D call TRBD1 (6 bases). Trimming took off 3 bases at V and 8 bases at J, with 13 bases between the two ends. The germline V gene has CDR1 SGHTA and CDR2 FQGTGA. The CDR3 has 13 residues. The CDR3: CASSFAAQGEAFF. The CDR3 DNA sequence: TGTGCCAGCAGCTTCGCCGCGCAGGGGGAAGCTTTCTTT.

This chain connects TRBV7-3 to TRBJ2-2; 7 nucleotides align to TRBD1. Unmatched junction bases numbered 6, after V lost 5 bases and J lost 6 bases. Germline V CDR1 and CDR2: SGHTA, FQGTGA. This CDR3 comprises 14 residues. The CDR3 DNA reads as TGTGCCAGCAGCCCCCGACAGGGTTCCGGGGAGCTGTTTTTT. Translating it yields CASSPRQGSGELFF.

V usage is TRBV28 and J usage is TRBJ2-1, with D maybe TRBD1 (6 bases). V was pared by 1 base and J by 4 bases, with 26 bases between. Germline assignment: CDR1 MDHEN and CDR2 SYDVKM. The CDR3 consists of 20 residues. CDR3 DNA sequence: TGTGCCAGCAGTTTATTCCCCACCGTGGCAGGGGATACCCTATACAATGAGCAGTTCTTC. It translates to CASSLFPTVAGDTLYNEQFF. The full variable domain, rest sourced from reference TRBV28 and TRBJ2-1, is DVKVTQSSRYLVKRTGEKVFLECVQDMDHENMFWYRQDPGLGLRLIYFSYDVKMKEKGDIPEGYSVSREKKERFSLILESASTNQTSMYLCASSLFPTVAGDTLYNEQFFGPGTRLTVL.

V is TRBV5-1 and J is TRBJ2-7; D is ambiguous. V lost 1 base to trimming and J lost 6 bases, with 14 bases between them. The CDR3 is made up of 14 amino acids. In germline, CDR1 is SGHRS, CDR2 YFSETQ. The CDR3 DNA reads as TGCGCCAGCAGCTTGACCATAGGATCAGGCGAGCAGTACTTC. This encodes CASSLTIGSGEQYF.

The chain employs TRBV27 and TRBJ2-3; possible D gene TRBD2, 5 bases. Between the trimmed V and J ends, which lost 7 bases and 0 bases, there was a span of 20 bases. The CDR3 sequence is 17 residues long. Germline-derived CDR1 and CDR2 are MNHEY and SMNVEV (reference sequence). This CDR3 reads CASISGSGTLSTDTQYF. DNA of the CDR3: TGTGCCAGCATAAGTGGGAGCGGTACCCTTAGCACAGATACGCAGTATTTT.

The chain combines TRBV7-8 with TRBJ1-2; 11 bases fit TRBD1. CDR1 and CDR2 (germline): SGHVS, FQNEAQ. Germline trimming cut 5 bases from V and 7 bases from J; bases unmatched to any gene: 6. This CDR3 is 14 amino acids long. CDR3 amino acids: CASSRGTGGIGYTF. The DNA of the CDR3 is TGTGCCAGCAGCCGAGGGACAGGGGGAATTGGCTACACCTTC. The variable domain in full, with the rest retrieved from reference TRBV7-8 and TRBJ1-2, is GAGVSQSPRYKVAKRGQDVALRCDPISGHVSLFWYQQALGQGPEFLTYFQNEAQLDKSGLPSDRFFAERPEGSVSTLKIQRTQQEDSAVYLCASSRGTGGIGYTFGSGTRLTVV.

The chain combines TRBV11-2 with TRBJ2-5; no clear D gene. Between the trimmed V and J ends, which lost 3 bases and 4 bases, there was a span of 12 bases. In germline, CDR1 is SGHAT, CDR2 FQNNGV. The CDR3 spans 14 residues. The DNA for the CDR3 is TGTGCCAGCAGCTTCCCTAAAGCGTTAGAGACCCAGTACTTC. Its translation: CASSFPKALETQYF.

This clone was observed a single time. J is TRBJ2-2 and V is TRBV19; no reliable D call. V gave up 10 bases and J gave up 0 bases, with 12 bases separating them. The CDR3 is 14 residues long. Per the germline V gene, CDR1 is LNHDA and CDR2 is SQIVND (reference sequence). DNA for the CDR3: TGTGCCACGAACAGAATTGCGAACACCGGGGAGCTGTTTTTT. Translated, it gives CATNRIANTGELFF.

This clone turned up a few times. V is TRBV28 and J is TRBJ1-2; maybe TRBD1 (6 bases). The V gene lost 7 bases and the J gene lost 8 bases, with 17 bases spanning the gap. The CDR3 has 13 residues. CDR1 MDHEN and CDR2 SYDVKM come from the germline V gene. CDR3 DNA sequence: TGTGCCAGCAACCCTAGGGGGATTTTGGGCTACACCTTC. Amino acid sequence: CASNPRGILGYTF.

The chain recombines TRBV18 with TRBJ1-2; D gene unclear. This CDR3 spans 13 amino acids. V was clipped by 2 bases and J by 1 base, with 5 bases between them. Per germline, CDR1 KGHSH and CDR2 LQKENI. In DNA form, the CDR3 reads TGTGCCAGCTCACCAGAGAGTAACTATGGCTACACCTTC. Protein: CASSPESNYGYTF.

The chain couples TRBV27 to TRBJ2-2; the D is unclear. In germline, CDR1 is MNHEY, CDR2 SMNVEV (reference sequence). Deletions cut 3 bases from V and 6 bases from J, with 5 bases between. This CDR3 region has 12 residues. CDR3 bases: TGTGCCAGCAGTTTCTTCCCCGGGGAGCTGTTTTTT. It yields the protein CASSFFPGELFF.

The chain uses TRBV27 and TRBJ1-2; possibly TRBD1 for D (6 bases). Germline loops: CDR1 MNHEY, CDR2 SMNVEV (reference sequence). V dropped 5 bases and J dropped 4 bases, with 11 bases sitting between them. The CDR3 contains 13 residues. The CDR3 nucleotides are TGTGCCAGCAGTGCCTCAGGGGTCTATGGCTACACCTTC. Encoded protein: CASSASGVYGYTF.

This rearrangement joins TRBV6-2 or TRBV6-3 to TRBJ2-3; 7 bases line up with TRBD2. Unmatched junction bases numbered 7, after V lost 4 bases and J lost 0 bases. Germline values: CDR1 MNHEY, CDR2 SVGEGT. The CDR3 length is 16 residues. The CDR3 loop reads CASSSGGTASTDTQYF. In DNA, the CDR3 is TGTGCCAGCAGTTCGGGGGGAACCGCGAGCACAGATACGCAGTATTTT.